The entry below describes one TCR beta chain. The data were taken from a study of blood T cell repertoires in COVID-19. The wider study: From T cells, B-cell-depleted T cells, or PBMCs came the material, which was cDNA or gDNA.

This CDR3 region has 13 residues. Per the germline V gene, CDR1 is SEHNR and CDR2 is FQNEAQ (reference sequence). V shed 1 base and J shed 7 bases, with 10 bases lying between them. Clones were read by immunoSEQ multiplex PCR, and TCRdb kept only the in-frame ones, dropping some. Of about 39,000 clones detected, approximately 90% appear once; the ten largest clones hold over 2%. The TCR was taken from a man aged 45-65 years with active COVID-19. The chain carries TRBV7-9 and TRBJ1-1; D not resolved. Sequencing input: peripheral blood. In DNA, the CDR3 is TGTGCCAGCAGCTTAGTTGGGAGAGATGAAGCTTTCTTT. This translates into CASSLVGRDEAFF.